The clone carrying this T cell receptor beta chain was picked up many times. Its specificity is not known. The CDR3 consists of 21 residues. Germline CDR1 is SGHVS and CDR2 is FNYEAQ. V shed 5 bases, J shed 7 bases, and the junction held 21 bases outside the gene matches. These data originate in a study of T cell repertoires in cytomegalovirus infection. Study overall: CMV infection plus the matching HLA type was flagged by public TCR beta signatures. Findings and caveats of the study: Cumulated frequencies of public TCR beta families served to identify carriers of CMV plus the relevant HLA. Across the ex vivo response, the dominant clonotypes were HLA-C-restricted CMV-specific TCR beta clonotypes.

TCRdb re-called the reads through MiXCR, storing one row per CDR3 protein. This sample carries 650,000 to 900,000 distinct CDR3 sequences, less than 35% of them seen once, and the ten largest clones take approximately 13%. This receptor was obtained from a human donor in good health (CMV status not recorded). Some clones in this sample may be carry-over from other donors' samples. The rearrangement uses TRBV7-6 and TRBJ1-6; TRBD1 matches at 12 bases. The source material was cultured CD8+ T cells from PBMCs, sampled from culture after CMV antigen stimulation. The CDR3 nucleotides read TGTGCCAGCAGCCTAGGGCCGGGACAGGGGGCCGGCCCGGGAAAAAATTCACCCCTCCACTTT. It codes for CASSLGPGQGAGPGKNSPLHF.